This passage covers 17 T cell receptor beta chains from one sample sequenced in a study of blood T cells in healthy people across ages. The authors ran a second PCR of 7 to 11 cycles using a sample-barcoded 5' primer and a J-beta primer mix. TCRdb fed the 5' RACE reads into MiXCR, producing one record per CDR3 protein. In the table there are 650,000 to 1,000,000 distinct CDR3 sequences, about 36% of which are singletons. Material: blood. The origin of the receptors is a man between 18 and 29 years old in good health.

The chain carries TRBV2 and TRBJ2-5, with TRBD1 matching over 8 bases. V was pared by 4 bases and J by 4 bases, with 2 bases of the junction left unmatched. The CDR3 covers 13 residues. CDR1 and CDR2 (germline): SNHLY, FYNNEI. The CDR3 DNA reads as TGTGCCAGCAGTGGGACAGGGCCAGAGACCCAGTACTTC. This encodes CASSGTGPETQYF.

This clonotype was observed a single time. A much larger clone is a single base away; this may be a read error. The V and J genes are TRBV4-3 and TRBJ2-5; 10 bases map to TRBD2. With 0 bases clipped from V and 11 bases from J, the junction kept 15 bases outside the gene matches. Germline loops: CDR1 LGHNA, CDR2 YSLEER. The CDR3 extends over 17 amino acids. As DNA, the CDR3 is TGCGCCAGCAGCCAAGATTCGGCTAGCGGGGGATACAATGAGCAGTACTTC. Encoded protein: CASSQDSASGGYNEQYF.

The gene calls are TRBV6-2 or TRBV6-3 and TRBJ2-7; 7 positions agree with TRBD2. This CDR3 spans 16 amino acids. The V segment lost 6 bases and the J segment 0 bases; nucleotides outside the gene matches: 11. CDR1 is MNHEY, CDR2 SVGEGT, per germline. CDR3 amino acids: CASSPLGGVNSYEQYF. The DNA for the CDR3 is TGTGCCAGCAGCCCCCTGGGAGGGGTCAACTCCTACGAGCAGTACTTC.

CDR3: CSVLSGGATADTQYF. CDR3 in DNA: TGCAGCGTACTTAGCGGGGGGGCTACCGCAGATACGCAGTATTTT. This sequence joins TRBV29-1 and TRBJ2-3, with 11 nucleotides matching TRBD2. The CDR3 spans 15 residues. Germline assignment: CDR1 SQVTM and CDR2 ANQGSEA. Unmatched junction bases numbered 9, after V lost 6 bases and J lost 4 bases.

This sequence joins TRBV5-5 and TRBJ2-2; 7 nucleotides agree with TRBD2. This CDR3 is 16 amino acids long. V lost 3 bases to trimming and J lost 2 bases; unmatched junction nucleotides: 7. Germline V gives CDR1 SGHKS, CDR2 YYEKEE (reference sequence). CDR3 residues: CASSSPSGKNTGELFF. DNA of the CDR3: TGTGCCAGCAGCTCACCCAGCGGGAAAAACACCGGGGAGCTGTTTTTT.

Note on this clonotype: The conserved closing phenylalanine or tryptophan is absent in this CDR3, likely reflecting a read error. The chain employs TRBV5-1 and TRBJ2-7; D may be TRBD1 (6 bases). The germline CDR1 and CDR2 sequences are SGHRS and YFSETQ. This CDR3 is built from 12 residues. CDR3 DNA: TGCGCCGGCAGCTTGGACAGCTACGAGCAGTACTTA. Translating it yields CAGSLDSYEQYL.

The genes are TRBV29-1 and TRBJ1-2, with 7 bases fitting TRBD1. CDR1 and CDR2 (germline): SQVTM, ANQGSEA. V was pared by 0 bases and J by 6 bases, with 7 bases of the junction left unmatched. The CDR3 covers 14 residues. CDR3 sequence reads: CSVEERGQGDGYTF. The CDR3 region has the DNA TGCAGCGTTGAAGAAAGGGGGCAGGGTGATGGCTACACCTTC.

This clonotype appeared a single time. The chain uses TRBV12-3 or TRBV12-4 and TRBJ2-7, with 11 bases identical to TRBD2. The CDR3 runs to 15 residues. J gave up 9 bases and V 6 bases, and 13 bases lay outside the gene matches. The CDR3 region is CASRPLAGVDNGQYF. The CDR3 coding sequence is TGTGCCAGCAGGCCACTAGCGGGGGTAGACAATGGGCAGTACTTC.

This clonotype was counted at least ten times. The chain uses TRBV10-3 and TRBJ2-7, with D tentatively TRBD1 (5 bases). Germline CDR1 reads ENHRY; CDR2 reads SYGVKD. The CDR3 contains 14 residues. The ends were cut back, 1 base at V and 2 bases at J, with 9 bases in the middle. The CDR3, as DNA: TGTGCCATCAGTGAGTACAGGTGGGCCTACGAGCAGTACTTC. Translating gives CAISEYRWAYEQYF.

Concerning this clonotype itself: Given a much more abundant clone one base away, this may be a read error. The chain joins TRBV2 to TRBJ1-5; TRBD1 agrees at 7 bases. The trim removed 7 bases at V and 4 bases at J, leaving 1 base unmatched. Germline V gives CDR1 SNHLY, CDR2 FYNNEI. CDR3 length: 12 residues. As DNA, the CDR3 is TGTGCCAGCAAACAGGGGAATCAGCCCCAGCATTTT. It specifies CASKQGNQPQHF.

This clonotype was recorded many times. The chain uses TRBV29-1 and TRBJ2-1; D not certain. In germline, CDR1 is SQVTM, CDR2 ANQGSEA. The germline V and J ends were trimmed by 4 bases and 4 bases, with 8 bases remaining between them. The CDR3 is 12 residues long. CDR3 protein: CSVVTVYNEQFF. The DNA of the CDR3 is TGCAGCGTTGTGACGGTTTACAATGAGCAGTTCTTC.

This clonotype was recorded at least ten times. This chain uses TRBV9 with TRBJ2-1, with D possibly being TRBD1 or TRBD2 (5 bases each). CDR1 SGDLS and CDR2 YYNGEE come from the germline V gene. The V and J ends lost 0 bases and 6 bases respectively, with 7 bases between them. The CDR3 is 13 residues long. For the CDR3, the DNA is TGTGCCAGCAGCGTAGCTGGGGGCAATGAGCAGTTCTTC. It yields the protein CASSVAGGNEQFF.

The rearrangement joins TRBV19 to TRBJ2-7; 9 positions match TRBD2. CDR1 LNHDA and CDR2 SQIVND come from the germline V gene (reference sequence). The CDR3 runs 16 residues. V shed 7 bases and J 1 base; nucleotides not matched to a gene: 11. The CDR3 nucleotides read TGTGCCAGTACAGCTTCGACGAGCGGGAGGTCCTACGAGCAGTACTTC. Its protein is CASTASTSGRSYEQYF.

Here the CDR3 DNA reads TGTGCCAGCAGCTCCAACGGTCCTGTCAATCCCCTCCACTTT. It specifies CASSSNGPVNPLHF. V usage is TRBV6-5 and J usage is TRBJ1-6; D remains ambiguous. The germline V and J ends were trimmed by 6 bases and 13 bases, with 19 bases remaining between them. The germline CDR1 and CDR2 sequences are MNHEY and SVGAGI. The CDR3 consists of 14 residues.

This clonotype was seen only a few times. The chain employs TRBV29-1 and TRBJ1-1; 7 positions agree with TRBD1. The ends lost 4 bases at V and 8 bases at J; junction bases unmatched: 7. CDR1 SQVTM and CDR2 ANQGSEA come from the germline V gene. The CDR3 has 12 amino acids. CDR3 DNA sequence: TGCAGCGTTGGAGACAGGGCCGGAGAAGCTTTCTTT. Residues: CSVGDRAGEAFF.

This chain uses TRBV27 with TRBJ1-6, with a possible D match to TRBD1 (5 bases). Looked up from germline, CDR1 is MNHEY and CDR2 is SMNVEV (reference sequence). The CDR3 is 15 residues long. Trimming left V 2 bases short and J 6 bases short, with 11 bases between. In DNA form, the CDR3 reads TGTGCCAGCAGTTTAGGGACCTCCCTTAATTCACCCCTCCACTTT. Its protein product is CASSLGTSLNSPLHF.

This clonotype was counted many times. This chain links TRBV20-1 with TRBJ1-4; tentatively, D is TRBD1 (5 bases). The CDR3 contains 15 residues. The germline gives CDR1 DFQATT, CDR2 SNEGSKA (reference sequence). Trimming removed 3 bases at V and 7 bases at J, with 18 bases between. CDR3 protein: CSASRTISSVEKLFF. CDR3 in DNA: TGCAGTGCTAGTAGGACAATTTCTTCGGTTGAAAAACTGTTTTTT.